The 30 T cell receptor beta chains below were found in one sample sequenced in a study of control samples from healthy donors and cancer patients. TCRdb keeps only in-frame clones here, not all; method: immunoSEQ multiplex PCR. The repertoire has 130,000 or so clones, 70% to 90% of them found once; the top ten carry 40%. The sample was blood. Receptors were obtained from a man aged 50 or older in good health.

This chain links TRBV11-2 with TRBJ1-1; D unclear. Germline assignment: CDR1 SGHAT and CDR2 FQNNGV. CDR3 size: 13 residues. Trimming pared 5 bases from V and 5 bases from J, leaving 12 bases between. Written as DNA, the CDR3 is TGTGCCAGCAGCCCGCCGGTCAGAACTGAAGCTTTCTTT. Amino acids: CASSPPVRTEAFF.

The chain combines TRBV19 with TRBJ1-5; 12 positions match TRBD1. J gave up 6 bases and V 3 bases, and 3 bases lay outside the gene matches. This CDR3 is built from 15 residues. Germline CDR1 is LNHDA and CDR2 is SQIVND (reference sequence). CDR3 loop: CASSMGTGGGQPQHF. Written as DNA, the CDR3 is TGTGCCAGTAGTATGGGGACAGGGGGCGGTCAGCCCCAGCATTTT.

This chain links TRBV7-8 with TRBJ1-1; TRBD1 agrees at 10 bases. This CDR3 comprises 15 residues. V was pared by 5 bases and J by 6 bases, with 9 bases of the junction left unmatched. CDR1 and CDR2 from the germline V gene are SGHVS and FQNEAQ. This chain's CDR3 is CASSLIDRGRAEAFF. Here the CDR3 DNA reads TGTGCCAGCAGCCTAATCGACAGGGGGCGGGCTGAAGCTTTCTTT.

CDR3 region: CASSQDFPGYGYTF. CDR3 bases: TGCGCCAGCAGCCAAGATTTTCCAGGCTATGGCTACACCTTC. This chain uses TRBV4-3 with TRBJ1-2; D unresolved. This CDR3 is 14 amino acids long. The germline CDR1 and CDR2 sequences are LGHNA and YSLEER. The germline V and J ends were trimmed by 0 bases and 4 bases, with 9 bases remaining between them.

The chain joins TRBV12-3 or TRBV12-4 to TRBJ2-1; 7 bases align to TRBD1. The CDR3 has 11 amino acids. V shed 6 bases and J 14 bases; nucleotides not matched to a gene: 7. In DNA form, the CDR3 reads TGTGCCAGCAGCCTCCGAGACAGGGAGTTCTTC. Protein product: CASSLRDREFF.

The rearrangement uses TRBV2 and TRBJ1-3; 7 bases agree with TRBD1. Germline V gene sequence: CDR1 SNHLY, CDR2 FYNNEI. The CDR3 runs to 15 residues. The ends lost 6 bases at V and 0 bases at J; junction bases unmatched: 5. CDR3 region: CASRMGQSSGNTIYF. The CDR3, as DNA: TGTGCCAGCAGGATGGGACAGTCCTCTGGAAACACCATATATTTT. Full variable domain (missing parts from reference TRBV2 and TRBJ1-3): EPEVTQTPSHQVTQMGQEVILRCVPISNHLYFYWYRQILGQKVEFLVSFYNNEISEKSEIFDDQFSVERPDGSNFTLKIRSTKLEDSAMYFCASRMGQSSGNTIYFGEGSWLTVV.

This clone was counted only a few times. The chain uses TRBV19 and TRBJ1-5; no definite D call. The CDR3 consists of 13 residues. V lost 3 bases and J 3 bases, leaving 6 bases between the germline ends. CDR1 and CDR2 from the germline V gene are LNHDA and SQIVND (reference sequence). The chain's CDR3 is CASSITSNQPQHF. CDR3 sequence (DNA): TGTGCCAGTAGTATCACCTCCAATCAGCCCCAGCATTTT.

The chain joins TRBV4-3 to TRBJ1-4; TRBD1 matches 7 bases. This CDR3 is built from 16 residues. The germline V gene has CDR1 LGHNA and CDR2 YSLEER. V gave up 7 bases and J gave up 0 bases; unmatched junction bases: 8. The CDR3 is CASTPNRGATNEKLFF. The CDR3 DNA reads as TGCGCCAGCACACCTAACAGGGGAGCAACTAATGAAAAACTGTTTTTT.

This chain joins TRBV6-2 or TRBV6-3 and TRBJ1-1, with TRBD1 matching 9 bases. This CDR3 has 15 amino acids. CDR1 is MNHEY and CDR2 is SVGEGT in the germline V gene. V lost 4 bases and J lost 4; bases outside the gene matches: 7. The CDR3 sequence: CASSFPGQGATEAFF. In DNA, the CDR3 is TGTGCCAGCAGTTTTCCGGGACAGGGTGCCACTGAAGCTTTCTTT.

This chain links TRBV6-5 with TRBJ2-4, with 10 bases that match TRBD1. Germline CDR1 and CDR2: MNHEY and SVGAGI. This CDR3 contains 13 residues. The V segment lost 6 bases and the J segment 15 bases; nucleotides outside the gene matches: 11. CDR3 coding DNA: TGTGCCAGCAGATATACCGGACAGGGGGTCTGGTACTTC. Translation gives CASRYTGQGVWYF.

CDR3 amino acids: CASRTSGGGASETQYF. The CDR3 region has the DNA TGTGCCAGCAGGACCTCGGGGGGAGGGGCGTCGGAGACCCAGTACTTC. This chain links TRBV2 with TRBJ2-5; 7 nucleotides line up with TRBD2. In germline, CDR1 is SNHLY, CDR2 FYNNEI. V was clipped by 6 bases and J by 5 bases; unmatched bases: 15. The CDR3 spans 16 residues. The full variable domain, rest sourced from reference TRBV2 and TRBJ2-5, is EPEVTQTPSHQVTQMGQEVILRCVPISNHLYFYWYRQILGQKVEFLVSFYNNEISEKSEIFDDQFSVERPDGSNFTLKIRSTKLEDSAMYFCASRTSGGGASETQYFGPGTRLLVL.

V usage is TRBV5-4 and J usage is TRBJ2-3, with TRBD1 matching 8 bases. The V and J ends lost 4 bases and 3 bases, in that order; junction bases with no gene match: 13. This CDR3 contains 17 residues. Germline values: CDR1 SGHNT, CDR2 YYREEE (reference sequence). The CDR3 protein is CASSILSGGKRTDTQYF. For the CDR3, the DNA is TGTGCCAGCAGCATCCTCTCAGGGGGCAAAAGGACAGATACGCAGTATTTT.

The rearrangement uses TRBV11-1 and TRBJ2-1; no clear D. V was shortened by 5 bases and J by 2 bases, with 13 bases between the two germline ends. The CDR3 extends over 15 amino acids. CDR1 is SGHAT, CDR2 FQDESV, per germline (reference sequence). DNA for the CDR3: TGTGCCAGCAGCCTACTGGTACCAGCCTACAATGAGCAGTTCTTC. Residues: CASSLLVPAYNEQFF.

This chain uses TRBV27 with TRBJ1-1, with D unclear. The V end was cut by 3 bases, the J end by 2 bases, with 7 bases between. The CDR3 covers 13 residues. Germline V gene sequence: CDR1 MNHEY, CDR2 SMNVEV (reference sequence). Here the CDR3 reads CASSFWGNTEAFF. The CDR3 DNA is TGTGCCAGCAGTTTCTGGGGTAACACTGAAGCTTTCTTT.

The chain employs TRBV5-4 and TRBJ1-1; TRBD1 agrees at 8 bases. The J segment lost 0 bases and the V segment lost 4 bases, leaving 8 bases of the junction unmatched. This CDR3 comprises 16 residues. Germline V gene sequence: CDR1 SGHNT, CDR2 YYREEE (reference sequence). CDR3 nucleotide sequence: TGTGCCAGCAGCCGAGGACAGGGTGGCATGAACACTGAAGCTTTCTTT. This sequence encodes CASSRGQGGMNTEAFF.

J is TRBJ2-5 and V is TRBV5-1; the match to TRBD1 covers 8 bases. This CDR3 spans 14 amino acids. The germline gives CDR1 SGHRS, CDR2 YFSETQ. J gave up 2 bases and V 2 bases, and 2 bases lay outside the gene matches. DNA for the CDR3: TGCGCCAGCAGCTTAGGACAGGGACAAGAGACCCAGTACTTC. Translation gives CASSLGQGQETQYF.

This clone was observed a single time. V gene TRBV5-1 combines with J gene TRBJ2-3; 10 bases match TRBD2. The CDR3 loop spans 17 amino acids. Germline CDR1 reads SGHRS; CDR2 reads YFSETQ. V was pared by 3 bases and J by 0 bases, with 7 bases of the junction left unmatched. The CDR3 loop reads CASSSRTSGTSTDTQYF. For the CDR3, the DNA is TGCGCCAGCAGCTCCCGTACTAGCGGGACTAGCACAGATACGCAGTATTTT.

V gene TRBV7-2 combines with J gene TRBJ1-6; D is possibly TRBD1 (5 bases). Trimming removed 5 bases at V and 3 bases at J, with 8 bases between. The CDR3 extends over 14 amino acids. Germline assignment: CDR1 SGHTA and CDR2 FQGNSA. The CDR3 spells CASSRDYYNSPLHF. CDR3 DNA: TGTGCCAGCAGCCGGGACTACTATAATTCACCCCTCCACTTT.

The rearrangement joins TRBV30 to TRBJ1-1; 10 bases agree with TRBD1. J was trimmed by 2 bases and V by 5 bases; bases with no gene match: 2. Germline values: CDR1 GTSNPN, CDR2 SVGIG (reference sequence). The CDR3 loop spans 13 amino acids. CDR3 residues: CAWWTGGNTEAFF. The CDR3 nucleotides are TGTGCCTGGTGGACAGGGGGAAACACTGAAGCTTTCTTT.

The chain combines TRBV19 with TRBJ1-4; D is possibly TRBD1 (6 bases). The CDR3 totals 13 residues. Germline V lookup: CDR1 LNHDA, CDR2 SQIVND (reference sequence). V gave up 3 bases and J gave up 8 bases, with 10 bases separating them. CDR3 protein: CASSIQGWEKLFF. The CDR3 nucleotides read TGTGCCAGTAGTATCCAGGGGTGGGAAAAACTGTTTTTT.

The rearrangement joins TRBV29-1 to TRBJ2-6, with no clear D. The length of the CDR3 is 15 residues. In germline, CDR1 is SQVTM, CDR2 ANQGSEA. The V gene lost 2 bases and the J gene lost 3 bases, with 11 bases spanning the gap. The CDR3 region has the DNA TGCAGCGTTGAAATAACGGATGGTGGGGCCAACGTCCTGACTTTC. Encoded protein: CSVEITDGGANVLTF.

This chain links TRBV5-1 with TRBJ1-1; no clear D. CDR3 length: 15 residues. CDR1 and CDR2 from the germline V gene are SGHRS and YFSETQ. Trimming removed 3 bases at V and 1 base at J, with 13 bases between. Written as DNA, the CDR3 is TGCGCCAGCAGCTCCGACCACATTAGGAACACTGAAGCTTTCTTT. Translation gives CASSSDHIRNTEAFF.

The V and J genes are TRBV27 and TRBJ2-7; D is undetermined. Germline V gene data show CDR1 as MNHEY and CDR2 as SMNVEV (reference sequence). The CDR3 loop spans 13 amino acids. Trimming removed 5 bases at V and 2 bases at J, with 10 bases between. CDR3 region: CASSPREAYEQYF. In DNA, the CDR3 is TGTGCCAGCAGTCCAAGGGAAGCCTACGAGCAGTACTTC.

In DNA, the CDR3 is TGTGCCAGCAGCCACGGGGTCTCCTACGAGCAGTACTTC. It yields the protein CASSHGVSYEQYF. The chain couples TRBV3-1 (or the pseudogene TRBV3-2) to TRBJ2-7, with D possibly matching TRBD2 (5 bases). V lost 3 bases and J lost 0, with 6 bases in between. The germline gives CDR1 LGHDT, CDR2 YNNKEL (reference sequence). This CDR3 region has 13 residues.

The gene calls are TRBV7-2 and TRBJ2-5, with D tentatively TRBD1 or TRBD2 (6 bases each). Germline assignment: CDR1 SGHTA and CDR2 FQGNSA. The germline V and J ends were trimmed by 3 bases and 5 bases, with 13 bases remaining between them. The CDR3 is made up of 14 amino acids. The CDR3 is CASSFGRGVETQYF. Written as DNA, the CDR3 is TGTGCCAGCAGCTTTGGAAGGGGGGTGGAGACCCAGTACTTC.

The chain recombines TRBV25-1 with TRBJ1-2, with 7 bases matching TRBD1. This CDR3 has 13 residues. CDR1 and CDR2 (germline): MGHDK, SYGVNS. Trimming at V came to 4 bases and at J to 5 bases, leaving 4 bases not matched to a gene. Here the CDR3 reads CASSVSGGYGYTF. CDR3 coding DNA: TGTGCCAGCAGTGTTTCAGGGGGGTATGGCTACACCTTC.

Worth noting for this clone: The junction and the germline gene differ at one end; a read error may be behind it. The CDR3 is CASSLAGVKTEAFF. Here the CDR3 DNA reads TGTGCCAGCAGTTTGGCAGGGGTGAAGACTGAAGCTTTCTTT. The V gene is TRBV27, the J gene TRBJ1-1; D possibly corresponds to TRBD1 (6 bases). CDR3 length equals 14 residues. CDR1 and CDR2 (germline): MNHEY, SMNVEV (reference sequence).

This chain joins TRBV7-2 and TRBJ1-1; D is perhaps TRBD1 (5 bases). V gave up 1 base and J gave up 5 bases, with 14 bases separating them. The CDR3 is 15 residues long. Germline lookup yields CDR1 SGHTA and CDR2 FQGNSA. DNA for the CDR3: TGTGCCAGCAGCTTAGTTTCGGGCAGGGAGACTGAAGCTTTCTTT. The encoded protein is CASSLVSGRETEAFF.

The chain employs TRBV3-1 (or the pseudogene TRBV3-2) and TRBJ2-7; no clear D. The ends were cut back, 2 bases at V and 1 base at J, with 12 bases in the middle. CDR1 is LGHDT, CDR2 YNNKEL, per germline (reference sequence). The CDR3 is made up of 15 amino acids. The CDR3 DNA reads TGTGCCAGCAGCCAAACTTGGTCGGAGTCCTACGAGCAGTACTTC. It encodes CASSQTWSESYEQYF.

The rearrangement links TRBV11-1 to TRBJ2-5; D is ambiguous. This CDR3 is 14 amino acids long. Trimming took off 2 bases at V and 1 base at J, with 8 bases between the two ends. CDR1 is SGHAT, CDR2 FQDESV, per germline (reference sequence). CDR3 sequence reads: CASSLIGFQETQYF. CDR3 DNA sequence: TGTGCCAGCAGCTTAATCGGGTTCCAAGAGACCCAGTACTTC.